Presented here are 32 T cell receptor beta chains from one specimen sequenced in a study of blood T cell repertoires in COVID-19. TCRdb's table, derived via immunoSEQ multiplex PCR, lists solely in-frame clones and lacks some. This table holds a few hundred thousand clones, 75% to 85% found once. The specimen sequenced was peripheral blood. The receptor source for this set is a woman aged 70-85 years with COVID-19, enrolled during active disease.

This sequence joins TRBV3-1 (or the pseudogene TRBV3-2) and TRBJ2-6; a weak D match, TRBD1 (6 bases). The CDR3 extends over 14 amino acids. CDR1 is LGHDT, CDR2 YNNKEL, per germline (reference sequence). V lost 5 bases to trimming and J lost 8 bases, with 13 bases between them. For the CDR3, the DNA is TGTGCCAGCAGCTCCCGGACAGATACCAACGTCCTGACTTTC. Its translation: CASSSRTDTNVLTF.

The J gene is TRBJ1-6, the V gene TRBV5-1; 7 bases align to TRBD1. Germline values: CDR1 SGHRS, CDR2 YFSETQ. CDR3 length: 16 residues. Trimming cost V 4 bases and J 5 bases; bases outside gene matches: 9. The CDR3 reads CASSADGQVDNSPLHF. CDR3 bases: TGCGCCAGCAGCGCGGATGGACAGGTCGATAATTCACCCCTCCACTTT.

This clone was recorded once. CDR3 sequence: CASADRGRIGGYTF. CDR3 nucleotide sequence: TGTGCCAGCGCGGACAGGGGGAGGATTGGTGGCTACACCTTC. The V and J genes are TRBV25-1 and TRBJ1-2; 10 bases fit TRBD1. Germline V gives CDR1 MGHDK, CDR2 SYGVNS. V was pared by 8 bases and J by 7 bases, with 10 bases of the junction left unmatched. CDR3 size: 14 residues.

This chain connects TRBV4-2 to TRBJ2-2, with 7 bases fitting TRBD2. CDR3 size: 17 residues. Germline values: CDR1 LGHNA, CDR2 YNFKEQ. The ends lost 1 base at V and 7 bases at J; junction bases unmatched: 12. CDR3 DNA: TGTGCCAGCAGCCAAGGGGGATCCTGGGAGCGGGGCGGGGAGCTGTTTTTT. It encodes CASSQGGSWERGGELFF.

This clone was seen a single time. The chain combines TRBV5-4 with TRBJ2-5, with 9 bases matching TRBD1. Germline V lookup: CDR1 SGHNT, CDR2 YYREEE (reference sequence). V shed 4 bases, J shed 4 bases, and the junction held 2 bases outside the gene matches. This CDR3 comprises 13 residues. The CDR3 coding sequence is TGTGCCAGCAGCGGGACAGGGAGAGAGACCCAGTACTTC. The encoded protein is CASSGTGRETQYF.

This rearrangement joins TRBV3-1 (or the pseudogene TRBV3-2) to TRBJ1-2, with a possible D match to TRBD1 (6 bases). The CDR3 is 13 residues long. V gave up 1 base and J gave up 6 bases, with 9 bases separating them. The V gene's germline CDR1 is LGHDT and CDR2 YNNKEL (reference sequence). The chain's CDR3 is CASSQGGTNGYTF. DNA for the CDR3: TGTGCCAGCAGCCAAGGGGGGACAAATGGCTACACCTTC.

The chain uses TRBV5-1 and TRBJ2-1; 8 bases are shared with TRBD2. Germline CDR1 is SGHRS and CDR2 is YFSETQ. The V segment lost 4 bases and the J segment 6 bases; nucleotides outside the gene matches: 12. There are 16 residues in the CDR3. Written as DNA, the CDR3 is TGCGCCAGCAGCCCACAAGCGGGGGCGAAGGGCAATGAGCAGTTCTTC. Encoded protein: CASSPQAGAKGNEQFF.

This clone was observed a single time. Here the CDR3 reads CAWSVLKGGRNQPQHF. CDR3 nucleotides: TGTGCCTGGAGTGTACTGAAAGGGGGCCGCAATCAGCCCCAGCATTTT. V usage is TRBV30 and J usage is TRBJ1-5; 7 bases align to TRBD1. The CDR3 is 16 amino acids. The V and J ends lost 0 bases and 2 bases, in that order; junction bases with no gene match: 7. CDR1 GTSNPN and CDR2 SVGIG come from the germline V gene (reference sequence).

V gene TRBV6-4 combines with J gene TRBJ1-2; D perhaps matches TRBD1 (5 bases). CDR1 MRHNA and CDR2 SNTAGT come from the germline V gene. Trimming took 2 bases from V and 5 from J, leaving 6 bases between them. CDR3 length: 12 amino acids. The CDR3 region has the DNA TGTGCCAGCAGTGACCGGGGGTATGGCTACACCTTC. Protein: CASSDRGYGYTF.

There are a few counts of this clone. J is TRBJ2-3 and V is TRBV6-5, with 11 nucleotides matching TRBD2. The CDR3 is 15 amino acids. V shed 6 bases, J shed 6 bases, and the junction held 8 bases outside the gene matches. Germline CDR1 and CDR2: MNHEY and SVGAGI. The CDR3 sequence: CASRTLAGVWDTQYF. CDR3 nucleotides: TGTGCCAGCAGGACACTAGCGGGGGTTTGGGATACGCAGTATTTT.

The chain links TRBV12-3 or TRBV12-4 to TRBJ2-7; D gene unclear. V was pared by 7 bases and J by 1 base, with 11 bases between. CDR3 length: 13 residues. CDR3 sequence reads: CASTPSVSYEQYF. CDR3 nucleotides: TGTGCCAGCACCCCCTCGGTATCCTACGAGCAGTACTTC.

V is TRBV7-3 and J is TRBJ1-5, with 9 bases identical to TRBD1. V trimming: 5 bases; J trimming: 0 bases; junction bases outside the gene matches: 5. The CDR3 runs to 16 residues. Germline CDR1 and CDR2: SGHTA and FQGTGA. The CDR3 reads CASSEDRGYSNQPQHF. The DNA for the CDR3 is TGTGCCAGCAGCGAGGACAGGGGCTATAGCAATCAGCCCCAGCATTTT.

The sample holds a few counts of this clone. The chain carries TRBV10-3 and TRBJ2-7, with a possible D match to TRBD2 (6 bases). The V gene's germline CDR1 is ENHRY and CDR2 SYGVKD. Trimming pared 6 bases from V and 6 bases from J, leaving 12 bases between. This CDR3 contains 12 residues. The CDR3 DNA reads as TGTGCCATCAGCGGGAGCTCCGGCGAGCAGTACTTC. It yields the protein CAISGSSGEQYF.

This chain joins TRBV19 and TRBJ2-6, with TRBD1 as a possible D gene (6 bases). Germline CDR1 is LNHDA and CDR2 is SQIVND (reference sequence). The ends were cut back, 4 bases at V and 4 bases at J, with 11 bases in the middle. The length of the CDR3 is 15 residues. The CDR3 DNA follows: TGTGCCAGTAGTACCACAGGGTCAGGGGCCAACGTCCTGACTTTC. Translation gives CASSTTGSGANVLTF.

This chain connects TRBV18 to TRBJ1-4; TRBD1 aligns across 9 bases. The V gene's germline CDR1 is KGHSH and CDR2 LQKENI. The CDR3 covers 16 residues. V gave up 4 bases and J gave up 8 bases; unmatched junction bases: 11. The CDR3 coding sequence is TGTGCCAGCTCACTTGACCTGACAGGGGGGCACGAAAAACTGTTTTTT. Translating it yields CASSLDLTGGHEKLFF.

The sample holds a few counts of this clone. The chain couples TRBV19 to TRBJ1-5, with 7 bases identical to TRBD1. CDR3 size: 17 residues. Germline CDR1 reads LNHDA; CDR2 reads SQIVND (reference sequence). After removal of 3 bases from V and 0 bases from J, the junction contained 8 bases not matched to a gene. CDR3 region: CASSMIGGQYSNQPQHF. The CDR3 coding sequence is TGTGCCAGTAGTATGATAGGGGGCCAATATAGCAATCAGCCCCAGCATTTT.

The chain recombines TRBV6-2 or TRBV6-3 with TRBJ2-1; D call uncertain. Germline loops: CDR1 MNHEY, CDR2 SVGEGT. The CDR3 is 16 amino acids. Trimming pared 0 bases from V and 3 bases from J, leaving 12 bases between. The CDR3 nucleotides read TGTGCCAGCAGTTACTCGAATAAAGGCGGCTACAATGAGCAGTTCTTC. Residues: CASSYSNKGGYNEQFF.

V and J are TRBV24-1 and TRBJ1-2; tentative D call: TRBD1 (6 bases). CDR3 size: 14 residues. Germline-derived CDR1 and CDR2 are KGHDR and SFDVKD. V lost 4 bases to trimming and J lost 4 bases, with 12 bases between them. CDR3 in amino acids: CATSDWGHVYGYTF. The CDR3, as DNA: TGTGCCACCAGTGACTGGGGACACGTCTATGGCTACACCTTC.

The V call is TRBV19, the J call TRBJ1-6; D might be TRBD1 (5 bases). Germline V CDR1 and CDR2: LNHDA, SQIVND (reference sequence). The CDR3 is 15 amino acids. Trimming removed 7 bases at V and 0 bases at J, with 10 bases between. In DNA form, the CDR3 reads TGTGCCAGTAACAGCGACAGCTCCTATAATTCACCCCTCCACTTT. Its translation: CASNSDSSYNSPLHF.

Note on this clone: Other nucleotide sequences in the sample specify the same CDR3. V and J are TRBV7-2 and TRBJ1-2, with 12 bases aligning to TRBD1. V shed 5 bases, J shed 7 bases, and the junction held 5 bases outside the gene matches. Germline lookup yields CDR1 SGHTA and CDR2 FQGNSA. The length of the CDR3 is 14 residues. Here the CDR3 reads CASSPGQGAGGYTF. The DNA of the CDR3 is TGTGCCAGCAGCCCGGGACAGGGGGCGGGTGGCTACACCTTC.

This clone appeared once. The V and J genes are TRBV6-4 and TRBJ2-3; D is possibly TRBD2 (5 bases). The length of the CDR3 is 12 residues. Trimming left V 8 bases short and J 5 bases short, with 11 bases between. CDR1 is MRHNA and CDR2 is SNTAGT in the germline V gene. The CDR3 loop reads CASRTEGDTQYF. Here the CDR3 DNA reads TGTGCCAGCCGGACCGAGGGAGATACGCAGTATTTT.

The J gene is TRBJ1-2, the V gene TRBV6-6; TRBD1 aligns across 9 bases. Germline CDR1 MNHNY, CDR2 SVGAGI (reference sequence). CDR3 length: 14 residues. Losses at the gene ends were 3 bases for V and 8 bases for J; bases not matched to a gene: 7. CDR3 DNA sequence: TGTGCCAGCAGTTATGGACAGGGGAATAAGGGCTACACCTTC. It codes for CASSYGQGNKGYTF.

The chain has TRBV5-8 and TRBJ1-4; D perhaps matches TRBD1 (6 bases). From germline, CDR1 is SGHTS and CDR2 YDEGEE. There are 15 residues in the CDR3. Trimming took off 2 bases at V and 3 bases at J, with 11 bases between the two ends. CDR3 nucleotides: TGTGCCAGCAGCTTACGACAGGTGTCTAATGAAAAACTGTTTTTT. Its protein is CASSLRQVSNEKLFF. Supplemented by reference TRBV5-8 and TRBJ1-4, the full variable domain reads EAGVTQSPTHLIKTRGQQATLRCSPISGHTSVYWYQQALGLGLQFLLWYDEGEERNRGNFPPRFSGRQFPNYSSELNVNALELEDSALYLCASSLRQVSNEKLFFGSGTQLSVL.

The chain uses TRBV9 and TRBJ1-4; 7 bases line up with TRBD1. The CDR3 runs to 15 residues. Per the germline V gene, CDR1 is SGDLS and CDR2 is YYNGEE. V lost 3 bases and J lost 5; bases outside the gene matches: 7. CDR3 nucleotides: TGTGCCAGCAGCGCCCAGGGGGTGGAAAATGAAAAACTGTTTTTT. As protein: CASSAQGVENEKLFF.

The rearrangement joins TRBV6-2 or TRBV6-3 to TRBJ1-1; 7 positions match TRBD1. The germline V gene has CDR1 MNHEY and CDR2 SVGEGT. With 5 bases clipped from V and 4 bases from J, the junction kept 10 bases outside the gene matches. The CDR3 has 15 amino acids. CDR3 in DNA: TGTGCCAGCAGTCTCTCTTACAGGGGATTCACTGAAGCTTTCTTT. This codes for CASSLSYRGFTEAFF.

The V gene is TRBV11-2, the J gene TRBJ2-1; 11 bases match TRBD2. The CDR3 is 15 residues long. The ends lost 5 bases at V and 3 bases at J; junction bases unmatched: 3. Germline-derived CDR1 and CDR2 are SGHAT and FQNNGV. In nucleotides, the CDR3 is TGTGCCAGCAGCCTGGGACTAGCGGACTACAATGAGCAGTTCTTC. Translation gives CASSLGLADYNEQFF.

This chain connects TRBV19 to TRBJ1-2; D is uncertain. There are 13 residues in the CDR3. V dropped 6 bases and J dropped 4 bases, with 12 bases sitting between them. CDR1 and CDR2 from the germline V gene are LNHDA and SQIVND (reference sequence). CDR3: CASSPGIGYGYTF. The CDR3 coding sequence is TGTGCCAGTAGCCCGGGAATAGGCTATGGCTACACCTTC.

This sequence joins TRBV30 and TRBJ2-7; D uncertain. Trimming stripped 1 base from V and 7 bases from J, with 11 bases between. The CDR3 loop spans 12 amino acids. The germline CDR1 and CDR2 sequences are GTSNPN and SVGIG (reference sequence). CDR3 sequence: CAWSGLSREQYF. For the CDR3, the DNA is TGTGCCTGGAGTGGGCTATCTAGAGAGCAGTACTTC.

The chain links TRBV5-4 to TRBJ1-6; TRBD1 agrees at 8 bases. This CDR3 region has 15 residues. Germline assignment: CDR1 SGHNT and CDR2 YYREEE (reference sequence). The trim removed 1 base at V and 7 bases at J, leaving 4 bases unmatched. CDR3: CASSLRDRQNSPLHF. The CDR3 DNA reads TGTGCCAGCAGCTTGCGGGACAGGCAGAATTCACCCCTCCACTTT. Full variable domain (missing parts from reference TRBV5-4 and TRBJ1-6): ETGVTQSPTHLIKTRGQQVTLRCSSQSGHNTVSWYQQALGQGPQFIFQYYREEENGRGNFPPRFSGLQFPNYSSELNVNALELDDSALYLCASSLRDRQNSPLHFGNGTRLTVT.

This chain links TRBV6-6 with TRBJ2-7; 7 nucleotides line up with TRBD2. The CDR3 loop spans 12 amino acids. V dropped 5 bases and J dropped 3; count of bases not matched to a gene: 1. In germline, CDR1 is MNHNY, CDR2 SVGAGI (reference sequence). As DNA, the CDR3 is TGTGCCAGCAGTGCTAGCGGCTACGAGCAGTACTTC. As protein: CASSASGYEQYF.

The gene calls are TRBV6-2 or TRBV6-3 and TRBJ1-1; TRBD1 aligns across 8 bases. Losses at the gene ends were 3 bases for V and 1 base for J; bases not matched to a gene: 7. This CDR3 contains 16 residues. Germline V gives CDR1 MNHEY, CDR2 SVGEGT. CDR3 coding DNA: TGTGCCAGCAGTTATGGACAGGGCAGAGGGAACACTGAAGCTTTCTTT. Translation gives CASSYGQGRGNTEAFF.

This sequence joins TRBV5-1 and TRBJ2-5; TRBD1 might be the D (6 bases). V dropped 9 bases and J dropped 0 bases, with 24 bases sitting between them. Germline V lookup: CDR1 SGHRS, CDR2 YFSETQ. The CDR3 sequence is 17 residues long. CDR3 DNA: TGCGCCATCTGGGTCCGGGACACCCAAGCGTACCAAGAGACCCAGTACTTC. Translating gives CAIWVRDTQAYQETQYF.